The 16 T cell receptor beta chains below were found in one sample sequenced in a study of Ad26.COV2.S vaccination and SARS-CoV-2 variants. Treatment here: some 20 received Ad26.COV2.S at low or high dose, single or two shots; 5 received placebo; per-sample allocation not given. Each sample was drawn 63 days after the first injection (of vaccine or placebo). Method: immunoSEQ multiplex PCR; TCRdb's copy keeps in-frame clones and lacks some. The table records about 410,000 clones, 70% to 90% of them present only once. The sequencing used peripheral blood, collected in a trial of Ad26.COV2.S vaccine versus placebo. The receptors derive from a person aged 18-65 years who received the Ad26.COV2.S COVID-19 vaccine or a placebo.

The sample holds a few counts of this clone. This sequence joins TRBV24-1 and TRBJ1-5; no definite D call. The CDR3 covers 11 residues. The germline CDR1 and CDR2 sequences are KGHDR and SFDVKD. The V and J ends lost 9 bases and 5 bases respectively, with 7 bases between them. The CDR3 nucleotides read TGTGCCACCCCAACCCATCAGCCCCAGCATTTT. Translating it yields CATPTHQPQHF.

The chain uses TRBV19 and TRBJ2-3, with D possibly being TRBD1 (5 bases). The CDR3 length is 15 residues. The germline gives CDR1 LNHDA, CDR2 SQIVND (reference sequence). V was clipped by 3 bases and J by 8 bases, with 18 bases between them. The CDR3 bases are TGTGCCAGTAGTATGCAGGGATTAAACTCAGCTACGCAGTATTTT. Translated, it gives CASSMQGLNSATQYF.

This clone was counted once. The CDR3 spells CASSQQGWGSPLHF. The CDR3 bases are TGTGCCAGCAGCCAACAGGGTTGGGGTTCACCCCTCCACTTT. J is TRBJ1-6 and V is TRBV3-1 (or the pseudogene TRBV3-2); D might be TRBD1 (5 bases). CDR3 length: 14 amino acids. Trimming shortened V by 2 bases and J by 9 bases, and 11 bases separated the two germline ends. Germline CDR1 reads LGHDT; CDR2 reads YNNKEL (reference sequence).

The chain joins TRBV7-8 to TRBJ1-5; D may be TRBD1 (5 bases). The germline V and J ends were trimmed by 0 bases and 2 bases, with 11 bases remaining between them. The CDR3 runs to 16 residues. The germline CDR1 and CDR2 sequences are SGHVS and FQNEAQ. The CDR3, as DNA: TGTGCCAGCAGCTTAGCGAGAGGGGTGGGCAATCAGCCCCAGCATTTT. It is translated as CASSLARGVGNQPQHF.

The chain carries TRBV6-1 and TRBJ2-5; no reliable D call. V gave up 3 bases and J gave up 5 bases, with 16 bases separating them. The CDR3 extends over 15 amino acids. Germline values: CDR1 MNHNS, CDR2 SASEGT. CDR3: CASSDGLFISETQYF. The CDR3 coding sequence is TGTGCCAGCAGTGATGGGCTGTTTATTTCGGAGACCCAGTACTTC.

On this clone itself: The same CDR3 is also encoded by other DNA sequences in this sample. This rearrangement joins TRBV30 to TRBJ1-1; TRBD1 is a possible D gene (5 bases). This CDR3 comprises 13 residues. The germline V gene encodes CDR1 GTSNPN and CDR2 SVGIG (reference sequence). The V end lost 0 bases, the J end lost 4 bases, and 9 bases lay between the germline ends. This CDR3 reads CAWSVGGGTEAFF. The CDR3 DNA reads TGTGCCTGGAGTGTTGGGGGGGGCACTGAAGCTTTCTTT.

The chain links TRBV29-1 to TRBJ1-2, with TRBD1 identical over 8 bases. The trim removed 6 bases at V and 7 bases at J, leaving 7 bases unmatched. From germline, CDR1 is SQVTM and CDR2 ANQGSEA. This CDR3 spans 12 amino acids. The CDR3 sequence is CSVPTGVGGYTF. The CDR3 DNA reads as TGCAGCGTACCGACAGGGGTAGGTGGCTACACCTTC.

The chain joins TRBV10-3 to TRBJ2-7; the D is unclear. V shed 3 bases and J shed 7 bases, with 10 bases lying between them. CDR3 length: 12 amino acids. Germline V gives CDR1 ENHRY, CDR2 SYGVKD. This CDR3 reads CAISDYFEEQYF. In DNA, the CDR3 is TGTGCCATCAGTGACTACTTCGAGGAGCAGTACTTC.

This CDR3 is CSVGGQGGETQYF. The CDR3 DNA follows: TGCAGCGTTGGAGGACAGGGTGGAGAGACCCAGTACTTC. The chain joins TRBV29-1 to TRBJ2-5; 8 positions agree with TRBD1. Germline V lookup: CDR1 SQVTM, CDR2 ANQGSEA. The CDR3 has 13 residues. The V gene end was trimmed by 4 bases and the J gene end by 4 bases; junction bases not matched to a gene: 5.

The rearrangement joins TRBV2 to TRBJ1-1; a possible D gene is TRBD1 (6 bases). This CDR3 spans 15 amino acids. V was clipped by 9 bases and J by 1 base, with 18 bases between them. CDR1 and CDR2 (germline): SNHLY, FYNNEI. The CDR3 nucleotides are TGTGCCAGTGGCCCCCTCCCGACAGGGAACACTGAAGCTTTCTTT. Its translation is CASGPLPTGNTEAFF.

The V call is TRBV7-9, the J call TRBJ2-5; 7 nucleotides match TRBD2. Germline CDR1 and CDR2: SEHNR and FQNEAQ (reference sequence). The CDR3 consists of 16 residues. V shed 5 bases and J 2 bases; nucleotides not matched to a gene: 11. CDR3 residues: CASSQRGRATQETQYF. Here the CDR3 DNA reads TGTGCCAGCAGCCAAAGAGGGAGGGCGACTCAAGAGACCCAGTACTTC.

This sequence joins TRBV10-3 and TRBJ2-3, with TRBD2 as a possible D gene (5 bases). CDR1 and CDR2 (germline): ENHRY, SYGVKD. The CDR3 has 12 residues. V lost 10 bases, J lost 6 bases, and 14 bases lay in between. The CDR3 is CATSREPDTQYF. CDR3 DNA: TGTGCCACCTCACGGGAACCGGATACGCAGTATTTT.

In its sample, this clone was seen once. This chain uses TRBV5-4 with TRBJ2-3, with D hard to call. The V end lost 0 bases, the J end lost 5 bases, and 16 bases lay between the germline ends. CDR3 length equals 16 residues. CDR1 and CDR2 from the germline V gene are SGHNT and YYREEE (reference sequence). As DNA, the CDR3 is TGTGCCAGCAGCTTGGCCGCTAGTTTGGCAGGAGATACGCAGTATTTT. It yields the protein CASSLAASLAGDTQYF.

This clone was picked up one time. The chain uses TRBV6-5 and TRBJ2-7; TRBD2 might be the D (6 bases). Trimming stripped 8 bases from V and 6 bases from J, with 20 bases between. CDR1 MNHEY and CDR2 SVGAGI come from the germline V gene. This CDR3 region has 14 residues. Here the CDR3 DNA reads TGTGCCAGCTCTAACCCGGGACTGAATTCCGAGCAGTACTTC. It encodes CASSNPGLNSEQYF.

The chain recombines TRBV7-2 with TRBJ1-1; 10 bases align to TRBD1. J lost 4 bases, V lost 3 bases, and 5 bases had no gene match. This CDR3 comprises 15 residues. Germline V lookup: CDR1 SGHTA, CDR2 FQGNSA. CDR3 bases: TGTGCCAGCAGCTTCCGACAGGGGGCAGGCACTGAAGCTTTCTTT. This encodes CASSFRQGAGTEAFF.

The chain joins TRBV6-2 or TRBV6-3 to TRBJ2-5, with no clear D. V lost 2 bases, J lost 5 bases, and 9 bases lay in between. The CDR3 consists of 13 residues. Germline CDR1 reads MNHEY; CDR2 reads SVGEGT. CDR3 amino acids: CASSYVLGETQYF. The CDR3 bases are TGTGCCAGCAGTTACGTTCTTGGGGAGACCCAGTACTTC.